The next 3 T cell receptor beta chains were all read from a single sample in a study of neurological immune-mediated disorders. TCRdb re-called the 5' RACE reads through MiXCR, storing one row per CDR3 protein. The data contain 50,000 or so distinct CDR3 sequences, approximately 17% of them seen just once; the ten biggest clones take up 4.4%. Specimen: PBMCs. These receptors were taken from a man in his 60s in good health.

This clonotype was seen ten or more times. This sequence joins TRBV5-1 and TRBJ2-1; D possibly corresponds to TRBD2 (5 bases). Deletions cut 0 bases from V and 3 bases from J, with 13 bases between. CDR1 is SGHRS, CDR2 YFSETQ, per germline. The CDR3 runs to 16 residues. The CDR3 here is CASSLDGSRLYNEQFF. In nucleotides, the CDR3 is TGCGCCAGCAGCTTGGATGGGAGCAGGCTCTACAATGAGCAGTTCTTC.

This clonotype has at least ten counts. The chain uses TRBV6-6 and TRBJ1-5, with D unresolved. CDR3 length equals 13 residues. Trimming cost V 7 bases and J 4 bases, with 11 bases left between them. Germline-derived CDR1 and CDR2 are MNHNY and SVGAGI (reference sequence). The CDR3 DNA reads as TGTGCCAGCACCCCGGAGAGGAATCAGCCCCAGCATTTT. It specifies CASTPERNQPQHF.

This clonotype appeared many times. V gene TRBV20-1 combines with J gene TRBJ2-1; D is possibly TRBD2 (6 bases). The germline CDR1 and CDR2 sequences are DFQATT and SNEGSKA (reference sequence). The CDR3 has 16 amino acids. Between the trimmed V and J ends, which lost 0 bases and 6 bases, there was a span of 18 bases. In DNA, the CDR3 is TGCAGTGCTAGAGATCAGGAGGGGTTTCCCACCAATGAGCAGTTCTTC. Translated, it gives CSARDQEGFPTNEQFF.